The source of this T cell receptor (beta chain) is a study of cytomegalovirus exposure and HLA in healthy donors. Whole-study results and caveats: The likely origin of a cluster of highly shared sequence variants was a sequencing artifact.

60 Vbeta and 13 Jbeta primers were used in PCR. TCRdb keeps only in-frame clones here, not all; method: immunoSEQ multiplex PCR. The table includes 37,000 or so clones, about four fifths detected once. Concerning this clone itself: Its matching antigen is unknown.

This CDR3 comprises 13 residues. With V trimmed by 3 bases and J by 6 bases, 6 bases remained unmatched. The germline gives CDR1 SQVTM, CDR2 ANQGSEA. Sequencing was performed on PBMCs. This clonotype was obtained from a middle-aged woman in good health and CMV-seronegative. The rearrangement joins TRBV29-1 to TRBJ1-2, with 8 bases fitting TRBD1. CDR3 sequence (DNA): TGCAGCGTTGAGGTCCCGACAGGGGATGGCTACACCTTC. This sequence encodes CSVEVPTGDGYTF.